This paragraph covers one TCR beta chain sequence. Antigen specificity is unknown. TCRdb ran MiXCR on the 5' RACE reads and lists one entry per CDR3 protein. This sample yields 170,000 or so distinct CDR3 sequences, of which about 20% are seen a single time; 20% to 25% belongs to the top ten. The data stem from a study of T-cell memory formation after mild COVID-19. Study-wide points: The main location of contracting CD4+ clones was CM and EM, and that of contracting CD8+ clones was EMRA.

This CDR3 has 16 residues. Germline CDR1 and CDR2: SGHAT and FQNNGV. J was trimmed by 4 bases and V by 1 base; bases with no gene match: 7. The chain uses TRBV11-2 and TRBJ2-3, with TRBD1 matching 8 bases. This receptor was identified in an adult woman who had mild COVID-19 (a few samples of this study predate the infection). Cell type and time point are not known. Sequencing was done on a sample of PBMCs or a T cell subset sorted from them (not recorded which). CDR3 region: CASSLAGRGLPDTQYF. Written as DNA, the CDR3 is TGTGCCAGCAGCTTAGCGGGCAGGGGGCTCCCAGATACGCAGTATTTT. The whole variable domain, remainder taken from reference TRBV11-2 and TRBJ2-3, is EAGVAQSPRYKIIEKRQSVAFWCNPISGHATLYWYQQILGQGPKLLIQFQNNGVVDDSQLPKDRFSAERLKGVDSTLKIQPAKLEDSAVYLCASSLAGRGLPDTQYFGPGTRLTVL.